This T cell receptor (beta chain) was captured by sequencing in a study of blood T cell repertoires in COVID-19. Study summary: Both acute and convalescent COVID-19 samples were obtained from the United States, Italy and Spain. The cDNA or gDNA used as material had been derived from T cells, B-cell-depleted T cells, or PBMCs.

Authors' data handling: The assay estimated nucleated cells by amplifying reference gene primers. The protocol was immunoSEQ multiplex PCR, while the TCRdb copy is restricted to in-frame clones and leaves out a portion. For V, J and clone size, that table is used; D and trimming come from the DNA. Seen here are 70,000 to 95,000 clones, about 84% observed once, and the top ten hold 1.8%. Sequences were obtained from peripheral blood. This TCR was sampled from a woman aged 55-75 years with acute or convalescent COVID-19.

The CDR3 sequence is CASSLGSGGAEDTQYF. The CDR3 DNA reads as TGCGCCAGCAGCTTGGGGAGCGGGGGGGCTGAAGATACGCAGTATTTT. The gene calls are TRBV5-1 and TRBJ2-3, with 10 nucleotides matching TRBD2. The CDR3 is 16 amino acids. The germline V gene has CDR1 SGHRS and CDR2 YFSETQ. Germline trimming cut 0 bases from V and 5 bases from J; bases unmatched to any gene: 6.